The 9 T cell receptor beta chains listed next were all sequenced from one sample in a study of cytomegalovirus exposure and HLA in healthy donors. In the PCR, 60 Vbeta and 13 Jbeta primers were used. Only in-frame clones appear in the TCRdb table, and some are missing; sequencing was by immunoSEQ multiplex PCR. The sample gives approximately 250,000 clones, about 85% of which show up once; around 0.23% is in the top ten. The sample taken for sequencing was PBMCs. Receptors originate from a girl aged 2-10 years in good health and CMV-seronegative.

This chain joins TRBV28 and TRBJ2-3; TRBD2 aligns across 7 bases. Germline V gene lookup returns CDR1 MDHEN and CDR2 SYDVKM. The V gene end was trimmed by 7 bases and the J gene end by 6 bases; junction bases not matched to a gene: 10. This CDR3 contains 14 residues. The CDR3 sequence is CASIETSDWDTQYF. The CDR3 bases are TGTGCCAGCATCGAAACTAGCGATTGGGATACGCAGTATTTT.

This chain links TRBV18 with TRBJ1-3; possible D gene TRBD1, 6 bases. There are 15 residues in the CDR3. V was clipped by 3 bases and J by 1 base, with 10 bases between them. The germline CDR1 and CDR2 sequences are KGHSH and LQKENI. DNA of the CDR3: TGTGCCAGCTCACCGACAGGAGAATCTGGAAACACCATATATTTT. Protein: CASSPTGESGNTIYF.

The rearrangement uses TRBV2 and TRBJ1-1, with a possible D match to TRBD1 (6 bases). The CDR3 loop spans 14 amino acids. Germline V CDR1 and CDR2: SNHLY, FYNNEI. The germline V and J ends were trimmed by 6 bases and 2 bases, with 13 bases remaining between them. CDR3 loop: CASRWSGANTEAFF. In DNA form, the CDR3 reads TGTGCCAGCAGGTGGTCAGGGGCCAACACTGAAGCTTTCTTT.

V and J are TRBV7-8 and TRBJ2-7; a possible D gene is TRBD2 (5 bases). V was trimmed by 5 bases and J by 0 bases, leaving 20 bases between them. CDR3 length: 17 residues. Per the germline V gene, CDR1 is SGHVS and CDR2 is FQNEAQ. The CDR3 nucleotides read TGTGCCAGCAGCAAATCCCCCCAGCGGCTACGCTCCTACGAGCAGTACTTC. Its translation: CASSKSPQRLRSYEQYF.

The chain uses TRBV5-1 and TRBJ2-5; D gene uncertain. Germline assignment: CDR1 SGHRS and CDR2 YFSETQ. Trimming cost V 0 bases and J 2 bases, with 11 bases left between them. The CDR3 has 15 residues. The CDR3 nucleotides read TGCGCCAGCAGCTTGGGGGCAGCTTTTCAAGAGACCCAGTACTTC. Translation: CASSLGAAFQETQYF.

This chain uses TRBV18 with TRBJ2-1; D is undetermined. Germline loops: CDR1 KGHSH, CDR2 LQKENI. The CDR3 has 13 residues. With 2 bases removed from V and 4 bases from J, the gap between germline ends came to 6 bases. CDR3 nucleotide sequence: TGTGCCAGCTCACCAGAGCGTTACAATGAGCAGTTCTTC. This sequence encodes CASSPERYNEQFF. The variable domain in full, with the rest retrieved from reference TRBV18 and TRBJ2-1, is NAGVMQNPRHLVRRRGQEARLRCSPMKGHSHVYWYRQLPEEGLKFMVYLQKENIIDESGMPKERFSAEFPKEGPSILRIQQVVRGDSAAYFCASSPERYNEQFFGPGTRLTVL.

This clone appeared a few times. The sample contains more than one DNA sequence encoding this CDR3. DNA of the CDR3: TGCAGCGTCGGGACAAACTATGGCTACACCTTC. This translates into CSVGTNYGYTF. The rearrangement joins TRBV29-1 to TRBJ1-2; D perhaps matches TRBD1 (6 bases). Per germline, CDR1 SQVTM and CDR2 ANQGSEA. The CDR3 has 11 residues. Trimming stripped 6 bases from V and 2 bases from J, with 7 bases between.

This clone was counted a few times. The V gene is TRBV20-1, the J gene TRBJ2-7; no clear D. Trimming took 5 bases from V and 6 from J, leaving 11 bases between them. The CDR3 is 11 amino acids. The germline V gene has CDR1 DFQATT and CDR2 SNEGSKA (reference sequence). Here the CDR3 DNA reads TGCAGTGCTGTTGGTATCAGCGAGCAGTACTTC. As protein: CSAVGISEQYF.

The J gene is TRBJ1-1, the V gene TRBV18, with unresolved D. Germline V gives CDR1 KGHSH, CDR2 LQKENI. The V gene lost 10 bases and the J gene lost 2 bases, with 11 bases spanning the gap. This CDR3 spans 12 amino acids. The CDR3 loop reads CATRFPNTEAFF. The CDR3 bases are TGTGCCACTCGTTTCCCTAACACTGAAGCTTTCTTT. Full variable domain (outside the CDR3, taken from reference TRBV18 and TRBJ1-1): NAGVMQNPRHLVRRRGQEARLRCSPMKGHSHVYWYRQLPEEGLKFMVYLQKENIIDESGMPKERFSAEFPKEGPSILRIQQVVRGDSAAYFCATRFPNTEAFFGQGTRLTVV.